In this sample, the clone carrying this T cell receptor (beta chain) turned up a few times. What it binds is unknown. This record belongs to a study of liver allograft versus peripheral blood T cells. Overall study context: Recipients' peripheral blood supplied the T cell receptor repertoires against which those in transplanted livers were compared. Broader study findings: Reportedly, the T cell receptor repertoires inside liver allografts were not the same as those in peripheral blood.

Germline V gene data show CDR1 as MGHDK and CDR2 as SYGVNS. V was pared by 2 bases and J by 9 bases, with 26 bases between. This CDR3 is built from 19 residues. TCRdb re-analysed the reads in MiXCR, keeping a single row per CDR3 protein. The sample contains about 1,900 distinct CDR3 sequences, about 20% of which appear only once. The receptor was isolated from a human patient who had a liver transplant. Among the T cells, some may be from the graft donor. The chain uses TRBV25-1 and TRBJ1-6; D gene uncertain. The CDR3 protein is CASSEPEVEGPIALSPLHF. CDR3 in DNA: TGTGCCAGCAGTGAACCAGAGGTCGAAGGGCCCATCGCCCTTTCACCCCTCCACTTT.